This entry describes one TCR beta chain. This specimen belongs to a study of blood T cell repertoires in COVID-19. The V and J ends lost 6 bases and 0 bases respectively, with 9 bases between them. The CDR3 runs 14 residues. Germline-derived CDR1 and CDR2 are SNHLY and FYNNEI. Sequencing used immunoSEQ multiplex PCR; TCRdb keeps in-frame clones, though not all of them. Of 110,000 or so clones listed, 75% to 90% are singletons. The chain carries TRBV2 and TRBJ1-5, with D uncertain. Sequenced: peripheral blood. The sequence was obtained from a woman aged 55-70 years with COVID-19, enrolled during active disease. The CDR3 loop is CASRRAPSNQPQHF. The CDR3 DNA is TGTGCCAGCAGGCGCGCTCCTAGCAATCAGCCCCAGCATTTT.